These 3 T cell receptor beta chains share one sample of origin, sequenced in a study of vaccination and CD4 T cells after COVID-19. Antigen specificity for these receptors is unknown. Specified treatment: roughly nine-day PBMC culture with coronavirus spike peptide pools or control peptides (ViraFEST assay). According to the study, CD4+ T cells from the unexposed donor were gathered ahead of the COVID-19 pandemic (2011-2018). Sequenced with the Oncomine TCR Beta short-read assay was DNA taken from cultured CD4+ T cells. Once CD4+ T cells had been cultured, genomic DNA was extracted from them. TCRdb processed the PCR reads anew with MiXCR; each CDR3 protein has one entry. The sample yields around 11,000 distinct CDR3 sequences, around 30% seen once. The sequenced sample consisted of CD4+ T cells from blood, cultured in vitro. The receptor set was obtained from a human donor in good health.

Sample share makes this clonotype medium-sized. V gene TRBV6-1 combines with J gene TRBJ1-5, with 7 bases fitting TRBD1. The CDR3 totals 14 residues. Trimming at V came to 6 bases and at J to 3 bases, leaving 5 bases not matched to a gene. The germline gives CDR1 MNHNS, CDR2 SASEGT. CDR3 nucleotide sequence: TGTGCCAGCAGGCCACAGGGGATCAATCAGCCCCAGCATTTT. Translation: CASRPQGINQPQHF.

The chain joins TRBV7-6 to TRBJ2-1; 14 bases map to TRBD2. The V and J ends lost 5 bases and 4 bases, in that order; junction bases with no gene match: 19. CDR3 length: 21 residues. Germline loops: CDR1 SGHVS, CDR2 FNYEAQ. This chain's CDR3 is CASSKGAPGGLAGASYNEQFF. The CDR3 DNA follows: TGTGCCAGCAGCAAAGGGGCCCCCGGGGGACTAGCGGGAGCATCTTACAATGAGCAGTTCTTC. Full variable domain (remainder filled in from reference TRBV7-6 and TRBJ2-1): GAGVSQSPRYKVTKRGQDVALRCDPISGHVSLYWYRQALGQGPEFLTYFNYEAQQDKSGLPNDRFSAERPEGSISTLTIQRTEQRDSAMYRCASSKGAPGGLAGASYNEQFFGPGTRLTVL.

The chain uses TRBV28 and TRBJ1-5; D not resolved. There are 14 residues in the CDR3. Looked up from germline, CDR1 is MDHEN and CDR2 is SYDVKM. Trimming pared 7 bases from V and 0 bases from J, leaving 10 bases between. In DNA, the CDR3 is TGTGCCAGCACCCCGACTCTTAGCAATCAGCCCCAGCATTTT. Translated, it gives CASTPTLSNQPQHF. Based on the CDR3 plus reference TRBV28 and TRBJ1-5, the full variable domain is DVKVTQSSRYLVKRTGEKVFLECVQDMDHENMFWYRQDPGLGLRLIYFSYDVKMKEKGDIPEGYSVSREKKERFSLILESASTNQTSMYLCASTPTLSNQPQHFGDGTRLSIL.